Here is one T cell receptor beta chain with its context. In the authors' methods: Scientists estimated how many nucleated cells there were by amplifying reference gene primers. The table came from immunoSEQ multiplex PCR; TCRdb's copy has only in-frame clones and leaves some out. That table supplies the V and J calls and clone size; D and trimming were determined from the DNA. Seen here are a few hundred thousand clones, about 88% observed once, and the top ten hold less than 8.5%. This sample was included in a study of blood T cell repertoires in COVID-19. Study details: Sample material is recorded as cDNA or gDNA derived from T cells, B-cell-depleted T cells, or PBMCs.

Germline trimming cut 8 bases from V and 4 bases from J; bases unmatched to any gene: 8. The length of the CDR3 is 14 residues. CDR1 and CDR2 from the germline V gene are SGHVS and FNYEAQ. Ages ranged from about 18 to 89 years, with residence in 24 US areas. Researchers sorted participants into cohorts using their self-reported clinical history. The sequence was obtained from a woman between 45 and 60 years old who had been exposed to COVID-19. The sample taken for sequencing was PBMCs or T cells enriched from blood (not recorded which). The J gene is TRBJ2-5, the V gene TRBV7-6, with 9 bases that match TRBD2. The DNA of the CDR3 is TGTGCCAGCTCGGGAAGCGGGGGGCCAGAGACCCAGTACTTC. This translates into CASSGSGGPETQYF.